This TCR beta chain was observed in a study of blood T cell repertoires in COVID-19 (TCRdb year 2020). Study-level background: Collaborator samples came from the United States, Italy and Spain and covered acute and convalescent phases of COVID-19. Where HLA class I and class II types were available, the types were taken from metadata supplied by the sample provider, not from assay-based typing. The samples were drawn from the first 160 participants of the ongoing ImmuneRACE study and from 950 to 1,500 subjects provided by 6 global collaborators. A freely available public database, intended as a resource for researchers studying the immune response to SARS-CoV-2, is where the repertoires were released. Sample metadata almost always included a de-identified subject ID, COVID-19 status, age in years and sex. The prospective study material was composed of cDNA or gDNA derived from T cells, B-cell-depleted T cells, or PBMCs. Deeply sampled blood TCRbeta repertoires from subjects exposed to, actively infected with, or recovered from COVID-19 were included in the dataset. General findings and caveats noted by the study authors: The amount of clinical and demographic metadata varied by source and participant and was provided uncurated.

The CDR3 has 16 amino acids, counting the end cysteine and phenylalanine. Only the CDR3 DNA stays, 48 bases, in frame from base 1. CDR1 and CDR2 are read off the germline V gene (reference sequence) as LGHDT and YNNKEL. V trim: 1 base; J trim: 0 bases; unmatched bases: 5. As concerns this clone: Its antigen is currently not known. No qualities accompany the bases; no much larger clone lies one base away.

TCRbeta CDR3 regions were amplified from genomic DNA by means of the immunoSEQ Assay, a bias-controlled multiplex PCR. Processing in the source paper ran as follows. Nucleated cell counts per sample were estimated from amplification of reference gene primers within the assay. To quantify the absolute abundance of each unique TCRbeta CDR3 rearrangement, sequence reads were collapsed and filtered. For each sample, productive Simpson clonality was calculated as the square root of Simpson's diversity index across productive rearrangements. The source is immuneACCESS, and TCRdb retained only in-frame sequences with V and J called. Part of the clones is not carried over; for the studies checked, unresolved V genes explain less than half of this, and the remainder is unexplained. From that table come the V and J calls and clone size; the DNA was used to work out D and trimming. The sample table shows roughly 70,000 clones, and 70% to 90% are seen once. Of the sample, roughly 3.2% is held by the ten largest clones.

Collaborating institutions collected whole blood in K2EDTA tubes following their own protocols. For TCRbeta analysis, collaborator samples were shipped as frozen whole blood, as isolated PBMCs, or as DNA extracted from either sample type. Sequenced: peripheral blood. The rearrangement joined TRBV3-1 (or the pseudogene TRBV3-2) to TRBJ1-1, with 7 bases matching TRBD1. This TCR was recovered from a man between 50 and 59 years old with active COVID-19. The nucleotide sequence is TGTGCCAGCAGCCAAGCCGGGACAGCAATGAACACTGAAGCTTTCTTT. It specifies CASSQAGTAMNTEAFF.